This TCR beta chain derives from a study of blood T cell repertoires in COVID-19. Study as a whole: COVID-19 samples, acute and convalescent, were from the United States, Italy and Spain. Sources were T cells, B-cell-depleted T cells, or PBMCs; the material itself was cDNA or gDNA.

The CDR3 length is 18 residues. J gave up 1 base and V 4 bases, and 6 bases lay outside the gene matches. The V gene's germline CDR1 is SGHRS and CDR2 YFSETQ. Methods used by the authors: Estimated nucleated cell counts came from reference gene primer amplification. Only in-frame clones appear in the TCRdb table, and some are missing; sequencing was by immunoSEQ multiplex PCR. That table gives V, J and clone size, and the DNA gave D and trimming. The sample lists about 160,000 clones, roughly nine tenths occurring once. Sequencing input: peripheral blood. The J gene is TRBJ2-3, the V gene TRBV5-1; TRBD2 agrees at 16 bases. This sequence originates from a woman in her sixties with active or convalescent COVID-19. CDR3 protein: CASSPGLAGGRGTDTQYF. In nucleotides, the CDR3 is TGCGCCAGCAGCCCGGGACTAGCGGGGGGGCGCGGCACAGATACGCAGTATTTT. Using reference TRBV5-1 and TRBJ2-3 for the parts outside the CDR3, the full variable domain is KAGVTQTPRYLIKTRGQQVTLSCSPISGHRSVSWYQQTPGQGLQFLFEYFSETQRNKGNFPGRFSGRQFSNSRSEMNVSTLELGDSALYLCASSPGLAGGRGTDTQYFGPGTRLTVL.